The 20 T cell receptor beta chains given below trace back to one sample, sequenced in a study of metastatic and nonmetastatic thyroid tumors. Thyroid surgery took place with no prior treatment in any patient. TCRdb ran MiXCR on the PCR reads. The sample shows 25,000 to 35,000 clones, over 20% of them seen only once. What was sequenced was blood. These receptor sequences come from a female donor with papillary thyroid cancer or a benign thyroid nodule (not recorded which). Some clones in this sample may be carry-over from other donors' samples.

Comment on this clone: A much larger clonotype is one base distant, so this may be a read error. V and J are TRBV15 and TRBJ1-4; 9 nucleotides align to TRBD1. Germline lookup yields CDR1 LNHNV and CDR2 YYDKDF (reference sequence). The CDR3 consists of 17 residues. Unmatched junction bases numbered 11, after V lost 2 bases and J lost 7 bases. CDR3 amino acids: CATSRYSLGTGSEKLFF. The CDR3 DNA sequence: TGTGCCACCAGCAGATATTCCCTCGGGACAGGGTCTGAAAAACTGTTTTTT.

This clone showed up many times. Other nucleotide sequences in the sample specify the same CDR3. V usage is TRBV20-1 and J usage is TRBJ2-1; a weak D match, TRBD2 (6 bases). Trimming removed 3 bases at V and 3 bases at J, with 15 bases between. The CDR3 sequence is 15 residues long. Germline V CDR1 and CDR2: DFQATT, SNEGSKA (reference sequence). This CDR3 reads CSASGAGLYYNEQFF. CDR3 DNA: TGCAGTGCTAGTGGGGCGGGGCTATACTACAATGAGCAGTTCTTC.

Only a few counts were recorded for this clone. The V and J genes are TRBV28 and TRBJ2-7; D possibly uses TRBD1 or TRBD2 (5 bases each). This CDR3 comprises 15 residues. Deletions cut 6 bases from V and 3 bases from J, with 18 bases between. Germline CDR1 is MDHEN and CDR2 is SYDVKM. CDR3 protein: CASSPSGTEVYEQYF. CDR3 DNA: TGTGCCAGCAGCCCCTCCGGGACCGAGGTCTACGAGCAGTACTTC.

The sample holds many counts of this clone. The V and J genes are TRBV20-1 and TRBJ2-1; 7 bases are a match to TRBD2. CDR1 DFQATT and CDR2 SNEGSKA come from the germline V gene (reference sequence). The CDR3 covers 14 residues. The CDR3 coding sequence is TGCAGGGCCGAGGGCGGGAGCACCTACAATGAGCAGTTCTTC. Protein sequence: CRAEGGSTYNEQFF.

By frequency in the sample, this clone is medium-sized. The chain links TRBV3-1 to TRBJ1-5; D is ambiguous. The germline V and J ends were trimmed by 2 bases and 3 bases, with 11 bases remaining between them. From germline, CDR1 is LGHDT and CDR2 YNNKEL (reference sequence). The CDR3 contains 15 residues. CDR3 amino acids: CASSQREGNNQPQHF. CDR3 nucleotide sequence: TGTGCCAGCAGCCAACGAGAAGGGAACAATCAGCCCCAGCATTTT. Combining the CDR3 with reference TRBV3-1 and TRBJ1-5 gives the whole variable domain DTAVSQTPKYLVTQMGNDKSIKCEQNLGHDTMYWYKQDSKKFLKIMFSYNNKELIINETVPNRFSPKSPDKAHLNLHINSLELGDSAVYFCASSQREGNNQPQHFGDGTRLSIL.

This clone is labeled medium-sized. The CDR3 region has the DNA TGTGCCAGCAGGGGACTAGCGGGGTCCTACGAGCAGTACTTC. It yields the protein CASRGLAGSYEQYF. The V call is TRBV2, the J call TRBJ2-7; 13 bases match TRBD2. In germline, CDR1 is SNHLY, CDR2 FYNNEI. This CDR3 is 14 amino acids long. The junction had 0 bases not matched to a gene; V was cut back by 6 bases and J by 1 base.

This clone is categorized as medium-sized. The rearrangement joins TRBV28 to TRBJ2-7; D is possibly TRBD1 (5 bases). V lost 3 bases to trimming and J lost 7 bases, with 16 bases between them. CDR1 MDHEN and CDR2 SYDVKM come from the germline V gene. The CDR3 totals 14 residues. This CDR3 is CASSFGRAVGEQYF. CDR3 nucleotide sequence: TGTGCCAGCAGTTTTGGCAGGGCGGTGGGGGAGCAGTACTTC.

The V gene is TRBV3-1, the J gene TRBJ2-7; 8 bases fit TRBD2. The CDR3 loop spans 16 amino acids. The trim removed 1 base at V and 3 bases at J, leaving 8 bases unmatched. CDR1 and CDR2 from the germline V gene are LGHDT and YNNKEL (reference sequence). DNA of the CDR3: TGTGCCAGCAGCCAAGCGGGAGGGACTGGATTCTACGAGCAGTACTTC. It is translated as CASSQAGGTGFYEQYF.

For this clone: At one of its ends the junction is not consistent with the germline gene, which may arise from a read error. The gene calls are TRBV12-5 and TRBJ1-4, with a tentative D call TRBD1 (6 bases). The CDR3 consists of 13 residues. CDR1 LGHNT and CDR2 FRNRAP come from the germline V gene. The CDR3 sequence: CLPQTGPNEKLFF. The CDR3 DNA follows: TGTCTACCTCAGACAGGACCTAATGAAAAACTGTTTTTC.

As to this clone: Other nucleotide sequences from this sample produce the same CDR3. J is TRBJ2-7 and V is TRBV20-1; the match to TRBD2 covers 10 bases. V was clipped by 4 bases and J by 4 bases; unmatched bases: 10. The CDR3 has 15 residues. Germline CDR1 is DFQATT and CDR2 is SNEGSKA (reference sequence). DNA for the CDR3: TGCAGTGCTACCGGTACTAGCGGGGTTAGGTACGAGCAGTACTTC. This codes for CSATGTSGVRYEQYF.

This clone was counted ten times or more. The genes are TRBV14 and TRBJ2-7, with 8 bases fitting TRBD1. This CDR3 is 15 amino acids long. The J segment lost 5 bases and the V segment lost 4 bases, leaving 10 bases of the junction unmatched. Germline CDR1 reads SGHDN; CDR2 reads FVKESK. The DNA for the CDR3 is TGTGCCAGCAGCCCCATCGACAGGGGCCGCCACGAGCAGTACTTC. Its translation: CASSPIDRGRHEQYF.

Details on this clone: A much larger clone lies one base from this, so it may be a read error. The chain is built from TRBV19 and TRBJ2-5; D gene uncertain. Looked up from germline, CDR1 is LNHDA and CDR2 is SQIVND (reference sequence). The V end lost 5 bases, the J end lost 0 bases, and 10 bases lay between the germline ends. The CDR3 has 14 residues. DNA for the CDR3: TGTGCCAGTAGTCGTAAGCAGGACCAAGAGACCCAGTACTTC. Amino acid sequence: CASSRKQDQETQYF.

This clone was seen a few times. The chain recombines TRBV7-9 with TRBJ2-1, with D unresolved. The CDR3 runs 12 residues. Germline V lookup: CDR1 SEHNR, CDR2 FQNEAQ (reference sequence). Trimming removed 5 bases at V and 5 bases at J, with 7 bases between. CDR3 DNA: TGTGCCAGCAGCGGCTGGAACAATGAGCAGTTCTTC. This encodes CASSGWNNEQFF.

This sequence joins TRBV7-8 and TRBJ2-1; D perhaps matches TRBD2 (6 bases). Germline values: CDR1 SGHVS, CDR2 FQNEAQ. V lost 4 bases and J 7 bases, leaving 17 bases between the germline ends. This CDR3 spans 15 amino acids. The CDR3 sequence: CASSYLIGGRNEQFF. CDR3 DNA sequence: TGTGCCAGCAGCTACCTTATTGGTGGGAGGAATGAGCAGTTCTTC.

This clone is medium-sized in the sample. The gene calls are TRBV6-4 and TRBJ2-1; 10 bases match TRBD2. V was pared by 0 bases and J by 6 bases, with 11 bases of the junction left unmatched. CDR3 size: 18 residues. Germline CDR1 reads MRHNA; CDR2 reads SNTAGT. Written as DNA, the CDR3 is TGTGCCAGCAGTGACTCGTTCGGGATAGCGGGAGGTTCCAATGAGCAGTTCTTC. Translated: CASSDSFGIAGGSNEQFF.

At least ten counts were recorded for this clone. A junction end diverges from the germline sequence, so it may reflect a read error. The chain carries TRBV20-1 and TRBJ1-5; D not certain. Germline-derived CDR1 and CDR2 are DFQATT and SNEGSKA (reference sequence). The CDR3 covers 14 residues. The CDR3 spells CRARALEFNQPQHF. CDR3 bases: TGCAGGGCTAGAGCTTTGGAATTCAATCAGCCCCAGCATTTT.

V usage is TRBV27 and J usage is TRBJ1-1; D call uncertain. Between the trimmed V and J ends, which lost 0 bases and 4 bases, there was a span of 12 bases. There are 15 residues in the CDR3. Germline values: CDR1 MNHEY, CDR2 SMNVEV (reference sequence). As DNA, the CDR3 is TGTGCCAGCAGTTTATCTGCCCGGCCGGCCACTGAAGCTTTCTTT. Amino acids: CASSLSARPATEAFF.

This clone came up a few times. A clone one base away is much larger, so this may be a read error. This rearrangement joins TRBV5-6 to TRBJ2-6; D is unresolved. Between the trimmed V and J ends, which lost 3 bases and 0 bases, there was a span of 16 bases. This CDR3 region has 18 residues. CDR1 is SGHDT, CDR2 YYEEEE, per germline. The CDR3 loop is CASSSSWCHSSGANVLTF. The CDR3 coding sequence is TGTGCCAGCAGCTCCTCATGGTGTCATAGCTCTGGGGCCAACGTCCTGACTTTC.

The chain combines TRBV7-2 with TRBJ1-2; unclear D gene. Germline CDR1 is SGHTA and CDR2 is FQGNSA. Trimming removed 1 base from V and 9 bases from J, with 12 bases in between. This CDR3 has 13 residues. In DNA, the CDR3 is TGTGCCAGCAGCTTAGACAGTAATTATTGCTACACCTTC. Its translation is CASSLDSNYCYTF.

This clone was found many times. V and J are TRBV9 and TRBJ1-1, with D unresolved. Germline-derived CDR1 and CDR2 are SGDLS and YYNGEE. This CDR3 has 14 residues. Trimming removed 2 bases at V and 1 base at J, with 9 bases between. CDR3 residues: CASSVVGQNTEAFF. CDR3 bases: TGTGCCAGCAGCGTCGTGGGCCAGAACACTGAAGCTTTCTTT.